These 21 T cell receptor beta chains were all obtained from the same sample, sequenced in a study of T cell responses to AZD1222 COVID-19 vaccine. Assay used: immunoSEQ multiplex PCR; TCRdb lists only in-frame clones, some missing. The repertoire has around 150,000 clones, 85% to 90% of them found once; the top ten carry under 2%. Sequenced material: peripheral blood, taken on day 0 of AZD1222 vaccination. The receptor set was obtained from an adult in good health.

This clone came up a few times. The chain carries TRBV5-1 and TRBJ1-1; tentative D call: TRBD1 (5 bases). The germline V and J ends were trimmed by 4 bases and 7 bases, with 17 bases remaining between them. The CDR3 spans 14 residues. The V gene's germline CDR1 is SGHRS and CDR2 YFSETQ. The CDR3 reads CASSELTARGEAFF. The CDR3 region has the DNA TGCGCCAGCAGCGAACTGACAGCTAGGGGTGAAGCTTTCTTT. Together with reference TRBV5-1 and TRBJ1-1, the CDR3 gives the full variable domain: KAGVTQTPRYLIKTRGQQVTLSCSPISGHRSVSWYQQTPGQGLQFLFEYFSETQRNKGNFPGRFSGRQFSNSRSEMNVSTLELGDSALYLCASSELTARGEAFFGQGTRLTVV.

CDR3 residues: CASSLSGDRGYTF. The CDR3 region has the DNA TGTGCCAGCAGTTTATCGGGGGATCGCGGCTACACCTTC. This chain links TRBV27 with TRBJ1-2; a weak D match, TRBD1 (5 bases). Trimming stripped 0 bases from V and 8 bases from J, with 10 bases between. Germline-derived CDR1 and CDR2 are MNHEY and SMNVEV (reference sequence). The CDR3 totals 13 residues.

The rearrangement joins TRBV16 to TRBJ1-5; D may be TRBD1 (5 bases). This CDR3 has 16 residues. The V and J ends lost 4 bases and 5 bases respectively, with 18 bases between them. Germline lookup yields CDR1 KGHSY and CDR2 FQNENV. CDR3 in amino acids: CASSPSRVGRDQPQHF. The CDR3 coding sequence is TGTGCCAGCAGCCCAAGTCGGGTGGGACGGGATCAGCCCCAGCATTTT. Supplemented by reference TRBV16 and TRBJ1-5, the full variable domain reads GEEVAQTPKHLVRGEGQKAKLYCAPIKGHSYVFWYQQVLKNEFKFLISFQNENVFDETGMPKERFSAKCLPNSPCSLEIQATKLEDSAVYFCASSPSRVGRDQPQHFGDGTRLSIL.

The chain couples TRBV5-1 to TRBJ2-1; 12 nucleotides agree with TRBD2. CDR3 size: 15 residues. Germline-derived CDR1 and CDR2 are SGHRS and YFSETQ. V lost 0 bases and J lost 10; bases outside the gene matches: 5. As DNA, the CDR3 is TGCGCCAGCAGCTTGGGACTAGCGGGAGAGGGGGAGCAGTTCTTC. Its translation: CASSLGLAGEGEQFF.

The rearrangement links TRBV12-3 or TRBV12-4 to TRBJ1-5; no definite D call. The V and J ends lost 3 bases and 7 bases respectively, with 10 bases between them. This CDR3 region has 13 residues. CDR3 coding DNA: TGTGCCAGCAGTTTGGACCGACGGCAGCCCCAGCATTTT. Translated: CASSLDRRQPQHF.

The chain couples TRBV4-1 to TRBJ2-3; 10 bases are shared with TRBD2. V was clipped by 5 bases and J by 6 bases; unmatched bases: 8. The CDR3 is 15 residues long. Germline-derived CDR1 and CDR2 are MGHRA and YSYEKL. The CDR3 bases are TGCGCCAGCAGCTCGGGAAGCGGGAGGGGGGATACGCAGTATTTT. This translates into CASSSGSGRGDTQYF.

CDR3 loop: CASSRGGGRTSYEQYF. CDR3 nucleotide sequence: TGTGCCAGCAGCCGCGGGGGGGGCAGGACTAGCTACGAGCAGTACTTC. The chain employs TRBV7-9 and TRBJ2-7; 9 bases align to TRBD2. Germline values: CDR1 SEHNR, CDR2 FQNEAQ (reference sequence). This CDR3 has 16 residues. V shed 5 bases and J 3 bases; nucleotides not matched to a gene: 11.

The gene calls are TRBV4-2 and TRBJ1-1; D gene unclear. Per germline, CDR1 LGHNA and CDR2 YNFKEQ. The CDR3 has 15 residues. Trimming took 1 base from V and 1 from J, leaving 10 bases between them. Here the CDR3 DNA reads TGTGCCAGCAGCCAAGTAGGCCAAAGGAACACTGAAGCTTTCTTT. It translates to CASSQVGQRNTEAFF.

This chain joins TRBV7-9 and TRBJ1-5, with D tentatively TRBD1 (5 bases). The CDR3 is 14 amino acids. The germline gives CDR1 SEHNR, CDR2 FQNEAQ (reference sequence). V lost 5 bases to trimming and J lost 5 bases, with 13 bases between them. CDR3 loop: CASSLARDDQPQHF. In nucleotides, the CDR3 is TGTGCCAGCAGCCTGGCCAGGGATGATCAGCCCCAGCATTTT.

The chain carries TRBV7-8 and TRBJ1-3; D uncertain. This CDR3 has 13 residues. Germline V gene lookup returns CDR1 SGHVS and CDR2 FQNEAQ. Trimming stripped 5 bases from V and 4 bases from J, with 9 bases between. CDR3: CASSPTLGNTIYF. The CDR3 DNA follows: TGTGCCAGCAGCCCCACACTGGGAAACACCATATATTTT.

This sequence joins TRBV25-1 and TRBJ1-2; D is uncertain. Trimming cost V 0 bases and J 2 bases, with 7 bases left between them. Germline CDR1 reads MGHDK; CDR2 reads SYGVNS. This CDR3 spans 14 amino acids. CDR3 residues: CASSEYEQNYGYTF. In DNA, the CDR3 is TGTGCCAGCAGTGAATACGAACAGAACTATGGCTACACCTTC.

This chain joins TRBV3-1 (or the pseudogene TRBV3-2) and TRBJ1-5, with TRBD1 as a possible D gene (5 bases). The CDR3 has 14 amino acids. The V gene's germline CDR1 is LGHDT and CDR2 YNNKEL (reference sequence). The ends were cut back, 1 base at V and 4 bases at J, with 8 bases in the middle. The CDR3 here is CASSQVGRNQPQHF. DNA of the CDR3: TGTGCCAGCAGCCAAGTGGGACGGAATCAGCCCCAGCATTTT.

This clone came up a few times. The CDR3: CASSFYVGEQYF. CDR3 bases: TGTGCCAGCAGCTTTTATGTCGGCGAGCAGTACTTC. This sequence joins TRBV5-4 and TRBJ2-7; D unresolved. CDR1 SGHNT and CDR2 YYREEE come from the germline V gene (reference sequence). V was shortened by 2 bases and J by 6 bases, with 9 bases between the two germline ends. This CDR3 is 12 amino acids long.

This sequence joins TRBV30 and TRBJ1-1; D is unclear. CDR3 length: 12 amino acids. Trimming stripped 2 bases from V and 4 bases from J, with 8 bases between. Germline CDR1 GTSNPN, CDR2 SVGIG (reference sequence). The CDR3 nucleotides read TGTGCCTGGAGTCTGGGTAGCACTGAAGCTTTCTTT. It is translated as CAWSLGSTEAFF. The variable domain in full, completed from reference TRBV30 and TRBJ1-1, reads SQTIHQWPATLVQPVGSPLSLECTVEGTSNPNLYWYRQAAGRGLQLLFYSVGIGQISSEVPQNLSASRPQDRQFILSSKKLLLSDSGFYLCAWSLGSTEAFFGQGTRLTVV.

The chain carries TRBV10-3 and TRBJ1-1, with D hard to call. Germline V gene data show CDR1 as ENHRY and CDR2 as SYGVKD. With 3 bases removed from V and 1 base from J, the gap between germline ends came to 6 bases. This CDR3 comprises 13 residues. CDR3 residues: CAISENRNTEAFF. The CDR3 DNA reads TGTGCCATCAGTGAAAACAGGAACACTGAAGCTTTCTTT.

CDR3: CASSLARILQETQYF. The CDR3 DNA is TGTGCCAGCAGCTTAGCGCGAATTCTACAAGAGACCCAGTACTTC. The chain uses TRBV7-2 and TRBJ2-5; D is uncertain. This CDR3 has 15 amino acids. CDR1 and CDR2 (germline): SGHTA, FQGNSA. Trimming removed 0 bases at V and 2 bases at J, with 10 bases between.

The chain combines TRBV6-2 or TRBV6-3 with TRBJ1-5; no reliable D call. From germline, CDR1 is MNHEY and CDR2 SVGEGT. This CDR3 is built from 16 residues. The V gene lost 0 bases and the J gene lost 0 bases, with 9 bases spanning the gap. CDR3 nucleotides: TGTGCCAGCAGTTACTCTTTCATTTCTAGCAATCAGCCCCAGCATTTT. It codes for CASSYSFISSNQPQHF.

The V and J genes are TRBV6-1 and TRBJ2-3, with 7 bases lining up with TRBD2. The germline gives CDR1 MNHNS, CDR2 SASEGT. The CDR3 consists of 16 residues. V was clipped by 2 bases and J by 2 bases; unmatched bases: 7. In DNA, the CDR3 is TGTGCCAGCAGTGAACAATGGGGAGGGGTCACAGATACGCAGTATTTT. It codes for CASSEQWGGVTDTQYF.

The chain has TRBV28 and TRBJ1-5; perhaps TRBD1 as D (5 bases). CDR3 size: 16 residues. The ends were cut back, 3 bases at V and 0 bases at J, with 12 bases in the middle. CDR1 and CDR2 (germline): MDHEN, SYDVKM. CDR3 sequence (DNA): TGTGCCAGCAGTTTGTCAGGGATTTATAGCAATCAGCCCCAGCATTTT. It specifies CASSLSGIYSNQPQHF.

In its sample, this clone was seen once. The chain combines TRBV6-5 with TRBJ2-5; D not resolved. V lost 2 bases to trimming and J lost 1 base, with 11 bases between them. Germline V lookup: CDR1 MNHEY, CDR2 SVGAGI. CDR3 length: 15 amino acids. The CDR3 loop reads CASSYGGDIQETQYF. DNA for the CDR3: TGTGCCAGCAGTTACGGTGGAGACATCCAAGAGACCCAGTACTTC.

The CDR3 bases are TGTGCCATCAGTGAGTCGTGGGGGGAGGACGGGACTAACTATGGCTACACCTTC. Amino acids: CAISESWGEDGTNYGYTF. The genes are TRBV10-3 and TRBJ1-2, with D perhaps TRBD1 (5 bases). V was clipped by 0 bases and J by 0 bases, with 17 bases between them. This CDR3 region has 18 residues. CDR1 is ENHRY and CDR2 is SYGVKD in the germline V gene.